The sequence of this T cell receptor (beta chain) was determined in a study of control samples from healthy donors and cancer patients. Measured with immunoSEQ multiplex PCR; TCRdb has only the in-frame clones, and not every one. The sample lists about 200,000 clones, about 90% occurring once. V lost 1 base and J lost 0, with 7 bases in between. CDR1 and CDR2 from the germline V gene are LGHDT and YNNKEL (reference sequence). The CDR3 is 15 residues long. The sequenced sample was blood. This clonotype was obtained from a man aged 30-40 years in good health. The chain combines TRBV3-1 (or the pseudogene TRBV3-2) with TRBJ1-3; D gene uncertain. The CDR3 region has the DNA TGTGCCAGCAGCCAAGTTCTGGCCTCTGGAAACACCATATATTTT. Translation gives CASSQVLASGNTIYF.